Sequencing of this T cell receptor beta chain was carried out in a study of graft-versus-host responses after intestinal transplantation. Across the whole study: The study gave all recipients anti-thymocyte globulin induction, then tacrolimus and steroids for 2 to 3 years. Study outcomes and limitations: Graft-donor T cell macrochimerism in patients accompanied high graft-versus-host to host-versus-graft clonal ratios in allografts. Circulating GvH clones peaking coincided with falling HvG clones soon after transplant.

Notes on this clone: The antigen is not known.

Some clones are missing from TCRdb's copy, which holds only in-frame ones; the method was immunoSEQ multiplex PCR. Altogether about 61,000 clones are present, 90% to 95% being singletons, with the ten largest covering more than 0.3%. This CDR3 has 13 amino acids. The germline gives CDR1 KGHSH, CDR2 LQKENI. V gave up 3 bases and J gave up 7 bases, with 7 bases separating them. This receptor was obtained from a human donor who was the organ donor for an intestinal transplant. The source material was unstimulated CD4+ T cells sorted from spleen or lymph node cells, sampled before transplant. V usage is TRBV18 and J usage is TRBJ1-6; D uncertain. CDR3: CASSPGRNSPLHF. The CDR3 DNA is TGTGCCAGCTCACCGGGGAGAAATTCACCCCTCCACTTT. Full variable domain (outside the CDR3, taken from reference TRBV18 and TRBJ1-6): NAGVMQNPRHLVRRRGQEARLRCSPMKGHSHVYWYRQLPEEGLKFMVYLQKENIIDESGMPKERFSAEFPKEGPSILRIQQVVRGDSAAYFCASSPGRNSPLHFGNGTRLTVT.